This is a list of T cell receptor beta chains from one sample in a study of blood T cells in healthy people across ages. TCRdb fed the 5' RACE reads into MiXCR, producing one record per CDR3 protein. The repertoire includes about 1,400,000 distinct CDR3 sequences, 40% to 50% of them detected once, and roughly 8.2% sits in the top ten. The sequenced sample consisted of blood. The receptors here all came from a woman younger than 30 in good health. Each CDR3 is given with its conserved first and last residue. A D gene is named only where the DNA matches it firmly. Clone size, where shown, is once, few, many, or a class for clones that have expanded.

j_call d_call clone_size v_call cdr3_aa cdr3_nt
TRBJ1-1 TRBD1 . TRBV27 CASRSFTGTGDTEAFF TGTGCCAGCAGATCGTTTACCGGGACAGGAGACACTGAAGCTTTCTTT
TRBJ1-2 . few TRBV13 CASSSPGQDEGYTF TGTGCCAGCAGCTCTCCGGGGCAGGATGAAGGCTACACCTTC
TRBJ1-2 . few TRBV25-1 CASSEFGSNYGYTF TGTGCCAGCAGTGAATTCGGCAGTAACTATGGCTACACCTTC
TRBJ2-1 . . TRBV20-1 CSALHFRYNEQFF TGCAGTGCGCTCCACTTTAGATACAATGAGCAGTTCTTC
TRBJ2-5 . . TRBV20-1 CSARDGGGEPHETQYF TGCAGTGCTAGAGATGGAGGGGGGGAACCCCATGAGACCCAGTACTTC
TRBJ2-7 TRBD2 few TRBV6-6 CASSWPGRGSYEQYF TGTGCCAGCAGTTGGCCTGGGCGGGGGAGCTACGAGCAGTACTTC
TRBJ1-1 . few TRBV2 CASSERDGPNTEAFF TGTGCCAGCAGTGAACGGGACGGACCGAACACTGAAGCTTTCTTT
TRBJ1-2 TRBD1 many TRBV9 CASIPLDRGGNYGYTF TGTGCCAGCATCCCCTTAGACAGGGGCGGTAACTATGGCTACACCTTC
TRBJ1-2 . . TRBV3-1 CASSFRMGPSYGYTF TGTGCCAGCAGCTTCCGGATGGGGCCTAGCTATGGCTACACCTTC
TRBJ1-2 . few TRBV2 CASRSQGGYTF TGTGCCAGCAGGTCCCAGGGAGGCTACACCTTC
TRBJ2-7 . . TRBV6-1 CASPGQRHEQYF TGTGCCAGCCCGGGACAAAGGCACGAGCAGTACTTC
TRBJ2-3 . . TRBV7-2 CASSSQRVTSTDTQYF TGTGCCAGCAGCTCCCAGCGGGTTACTAGCACAGATACGCAGTATTTT
TRBJ1-2 . . TRBV7-9 CASSLGTRQSPYGYTF TGTGCCAGCAGCTTAGGAACCCGACAGTCCCCTTATGGCTACACCTTC
TRBJ2-7 . few TRBV7-2 CASSSTFNYEQYF TGTGCCAGCAGCTCAACATTCAACTACGAGCAGTACTTC
TRBJ2-7 . . TRBV4-1 CASSRTVPRDEQYF TGCGCCAGCAGCCGTACAGTACCTCGGGATGAGCAGTACTTC
TRBJ2-7 . . TRBV29-1 CSATLTGKEQYF TGCAGCGCAACTTTGACGGGGAAGGAGCAGTACTTC
TRBJ2-7 . . TRBV18 CASSPSLALSSYEQYF TGTGCCAGCTCACCATCTCTAGCGTTAAGCTCCTACGAGCAGTACTTC
TRBJ2-5 . . TRBV7-2 CASSSLSGGQYF TGTGCCAGCAGCTCCCTTTCGGGCGGGCAGTACTTC
TRBJ2-1 TRBD2 . TRBV6-1 CASRAGLASAYNEQFF TGTGCCAGCAGGGCGGGACTAGCTTCGGCCTACAATGAGCAGTTCTTC
TRBJ1-4 . few TRBV2 CASSYGTTEGGEKLFF TGTGCCAGCAGCTATGGGACAACCGAGGGGGGTGAAAAACTGTTTTTT
TRBJ2-7 . . TRBV20-1 CSASPWGRPSYEQYF TGCAGTGCTAGTCCGTGGGGGCGCCCGTCCTACGAGCAGTACTTC
TRBJ1-1 . few TRBV27 CASSFRWDTEAFF TGTGCCAGCAGTTTTAGGTGGGACACTGAAGCTTTCTTT
TRBJ2-5 TRBD2 . TRBV6-2/TRBV6-3 CASMKRYGGTIQETQYF TGTGCCAGCATGAAACGGTACGGGGGGACCATCCAAGAGACCCAGTACTTC
TRBJ2-2 TRBD2 . TRBV12-3/TRBV12-4 CASRGLAGANTGELFF TGTGCCAGCAGGGGACTAGCGGGGGCGAACACCGGGGAGCTGTTTTTT
TRBJ2-5 TRBD1 . TRBV7-9 CASSPQGSETQYF TGTGCCAGCAGCCCACAGGGGTCGGAGACCCAGTACTTC
TRBJ2-2 TRBD1 . TRBV12-3/TRBV12-4 CASSPTTTGPGELFF TGTGCCAGCAGTCCAACCACGACAGGGCCCGGGGAGCTGTTTTTT
TRBJ2-3 . . TRBV19 CASRPGLREDTQYF TGTGCCAGTAGGCCGGGACTCAGGGAAGATACGCAGTATTTT
TRBJ2-1 . few TRBV20-1 CSASPASHEQFF TGCAGTGCTAGTCCAGCTTCGCATGAGCAGTTCTTC
TRBJ2-5 TRBD2 . TRBV7-2 CASSLEEGSGGPQETQYF TGTGCCAGCAGCTTAGAGGAGGGGTCGGGAGGCCCCCAAGAGACCCAGTACTTC
TRBJ2-7 TRBD1 . TRBV11-1 CASSPPDREIYEQYF TGTGCCAGCAGCCCCCCGGACAGGGAAATCTACGAGCAGTACTTC
TRBJ2-3 . few TRBV5-1 CASSLAGRSYTDTQYF TGCGCCAGCAGCTTGGCGGGCAGGTCTTACACAGATACGCAGTATTTT
TRBJ1-1 . . TRBV15 CATSRDRGTEAFF TGTGCCACCAGCAGAGATCGCGGGACTGAAGCTTTCTTT
TRBJ2-3 . many TRBV28 CASPPAGRTDTQYF TGTGCCAGTCCTCCGGCAGGGCGCACAGATACGCAGTATTTT
TRBJ2-7 TRBD1 . TRBV5-1 CASSPAGTGLYEQYF TGCGCCAGCAGCCCCGCCGGGACAGGTCTTTACGAGCAGTACTTC
TRBJ2-5 . few TRBV6-4 CASSPSPRETQYF TGTGCCAGCAGTCCAAGTCCCAGAGAGACCCAGTACTTC
TRBJ2-7 TRBD1 . TRBV5-1 CASSLMGQVTYEQYF TGCGCCAGCAGCTTGATGGGACAGGTTACTTACGAGCAGTACTTC
TRBJ2-1 TRBD2 few TRBV4-2 CASSQDRASGSYNEQFF TGTGCCAGCAGCCAAGATCGCGCTAGCGGGTCCTACAATGAGCAGTTCTTC
TRBJ2-3 TRBD2 . TRBV7-2 CAGRSGPASGGTDTQYF TGTGCCGGTCGGTCGGGTCCGGCTAGCGGGGGGACAGATACGCAGTATTTT
TRBJ2-3 TRBD2 . TRBV3-1 CASSPRGASGGEYSTDTQYF TGTGCCAGCAGCCCTCGCGGAGCTAGCGGGGGGGAGTATAGCACAGATACGCAGTATTTT
TRBJ2-1 TRBD2 few TRBV6-5 CASSYRRREGQSEQFF TGTGCCAGCAGTTACCGGAGGCGGGAGGGCCAAAGTGAGCAGTTCTTC
TRBJ1-4 . . TRBV3-1 CASSPSFNEKLFF TGTGCCAGCAGCCCCTCTTTTAATGAAAAACTGTTTTTT
TRBJ2-7 . . TRBV25-1 CASSEWRGIFQNEQYF TGTGCCAGCAGTGAATGGAGGGGGATCTTTCAAAATGAGCAGTACTTC
TRBJ2-5 TRBD2 . TRBV20-1 CSKQAGEETQYF TGCAGCAAACAAGCGGGGGAAGAGACCCAGTACTTC
TRBJ2-7 TRBD2 once TRBV5-1 CASSLGLGTSREQYF TGCGCCAGCAGCTTGGGCCTCGGGACTAGCAGAGAGCAGTACTTC
TRBJ2-5 . once TRBV10-3 CAIRSGGEETQYF TGTGCCATCAGGTCAGGGGGGGAAGAGACCCAGTACTTC
TRBJ2-7 . few TRBV30 CAWSRNYEQYF TGTGCCTGGAGTAGGAATTACGAGCAGTACTTC
TRBJ2-3 TRBD2 . TRBV27 CASGLEISGGPDTQYF TGTGCCAGCGGTTTGGAAATTAGCGGGGGCCCAGATACGCAGTATTTT
TRBJ2-3 . few TRBV6-5 CASRKDRTPDTQYF TGTGCCAGCAGAAAGGACAGAACTCCAGATACGCAGTATTTT
TRBJ2-7 TRBD1 . TRBV11-2 CASSPGTAGGQYF TGTGCCAGCAGCCCCGGGACAGCAGGCGGGCAGTACTTC
TRBJ2-7 . . TRBV2 CASNQLAYHEQYF TGTGCCAGCAATCAGCTAGCGTACCACGAGCAGTACTTC
TRBJ1-2 . . TRBV27 CASSVLGGSGYTF TGTGCCAGCAGTGTACTGGGGGGGAGCGGCTACACCTTC
TRBJ2-5 . few TRBV2 CASSGVRVDQETQYF TGTGCCAGCAGTGGGGTGCGAGTGGACCAAGAGACCCAGTACTTC
TRBJ2-1 . . TRBV4-1 CASSQGQSYNEQFF TGCGCCAGCAGCCAAGGGCAGTCCTACAATGAGCAGTTCTTC
TRBJ1-6 TRBD1 . TRBV4-1 CASSQLTGGVYSPLHF TGCGCCAGCAGCCAACTTACAGGGGGCGTGTATTCACCCCTCCACTTT